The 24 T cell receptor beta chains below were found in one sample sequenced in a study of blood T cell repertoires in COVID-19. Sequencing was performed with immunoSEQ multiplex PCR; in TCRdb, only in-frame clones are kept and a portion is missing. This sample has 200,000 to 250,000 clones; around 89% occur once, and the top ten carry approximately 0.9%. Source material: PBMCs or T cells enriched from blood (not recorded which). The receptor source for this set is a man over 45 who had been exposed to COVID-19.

CDR3 residues: CSALLAAQETQYF. CDR3 coding DNA: TGCAGCGCATTACTAGCGGCTCAAGAGACCCAGTACTTC. This chain connects TRBV29-1 to TRBJ2-5, with 8 bases aligning to TRBD2. The V gene end was trimmed by 7 bases and the J gene end by 2 bases; junction bases not matched to a gene: 6. Germline V lookup: CDR1 SQVTM, CDR2 ANQGSEA. This CDR3 is built from 13 residues.

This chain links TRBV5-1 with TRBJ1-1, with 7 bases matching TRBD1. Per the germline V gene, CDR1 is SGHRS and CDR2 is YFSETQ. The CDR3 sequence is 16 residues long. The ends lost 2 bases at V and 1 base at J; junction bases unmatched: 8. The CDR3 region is CASSLTPGQRNTEAFF. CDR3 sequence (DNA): TGCGCCAGCAGCTTAACTCCGGGACAGAGGAACACTGAAGCTTTCTTT.

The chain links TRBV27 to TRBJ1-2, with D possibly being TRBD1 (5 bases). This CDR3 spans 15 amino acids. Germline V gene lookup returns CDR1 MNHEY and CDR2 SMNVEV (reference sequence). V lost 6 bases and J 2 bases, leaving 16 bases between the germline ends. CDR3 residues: CASSLFSTANYGYTF. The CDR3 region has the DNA TGTGCCAGCAGCCTATTTTCGACAGCAAACTATGGCTACACCTTC.

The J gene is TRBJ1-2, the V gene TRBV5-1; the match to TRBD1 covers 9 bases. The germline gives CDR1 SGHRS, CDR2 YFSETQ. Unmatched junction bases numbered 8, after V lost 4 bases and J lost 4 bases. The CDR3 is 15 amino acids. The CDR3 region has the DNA TGCGCCAGCAGCGTCAACAGGGGGCCCAGCTATGGCTACACCTTC. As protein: CASSVNRGPSYGYTF.

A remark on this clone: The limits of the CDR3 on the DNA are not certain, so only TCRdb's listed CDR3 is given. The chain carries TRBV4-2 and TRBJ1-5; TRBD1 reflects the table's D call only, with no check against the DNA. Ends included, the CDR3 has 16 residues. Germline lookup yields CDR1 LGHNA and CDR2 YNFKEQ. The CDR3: CASSQAFGQGDQPQHF.

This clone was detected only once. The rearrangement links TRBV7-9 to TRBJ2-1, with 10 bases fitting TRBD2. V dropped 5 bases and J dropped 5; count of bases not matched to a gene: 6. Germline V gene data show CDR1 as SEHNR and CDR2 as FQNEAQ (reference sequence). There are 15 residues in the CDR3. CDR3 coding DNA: TGTGCCAGCAGCCTTGGACTAGCGGAGGACAATGAGCAGTTCTTC. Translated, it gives CASSLGLAEDNEQFF.

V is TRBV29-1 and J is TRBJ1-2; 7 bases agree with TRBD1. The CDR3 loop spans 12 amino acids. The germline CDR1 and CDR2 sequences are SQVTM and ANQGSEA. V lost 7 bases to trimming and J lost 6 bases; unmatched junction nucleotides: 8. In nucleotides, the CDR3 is TGCAGCGCAATCGGGACAGCGGATGGCTACACCTTC. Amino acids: CSAIGTADGYTF.

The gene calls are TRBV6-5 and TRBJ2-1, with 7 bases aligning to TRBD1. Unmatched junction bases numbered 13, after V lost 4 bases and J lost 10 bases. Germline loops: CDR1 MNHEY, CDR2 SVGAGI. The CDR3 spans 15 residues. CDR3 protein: CASSFRDSVGWEQFF. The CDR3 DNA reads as TGTGCCAGCAGTTTCCGGGACAGTGTTGGCTGGGAGCAGTTCTTC.

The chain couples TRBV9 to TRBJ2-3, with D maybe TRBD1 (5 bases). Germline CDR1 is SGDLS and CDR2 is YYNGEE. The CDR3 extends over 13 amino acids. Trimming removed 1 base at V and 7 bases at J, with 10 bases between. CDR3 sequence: CASSVSQGNTQYF. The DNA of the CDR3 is TGTGCCAGCAGCGTATCGCAGGGAAATACGCAGTATTTT. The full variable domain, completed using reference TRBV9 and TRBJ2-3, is DSGVTQTPKHLITATGQRVTLRCSPRSGDLSVYWYQQSLDQGLQFLIQYYNGEERAKGNILERFSAQQFPDLHSELNLSSLELGDSALYFCASSVSQGNTQYFGPGTRLTVL.

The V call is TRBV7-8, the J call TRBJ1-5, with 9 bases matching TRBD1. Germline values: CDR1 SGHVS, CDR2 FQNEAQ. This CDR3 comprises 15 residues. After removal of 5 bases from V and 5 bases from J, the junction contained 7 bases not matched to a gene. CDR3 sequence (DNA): TGTGCCAGCAGCCGACATAGGACAGGGGATCAGCCCCAGCATTTT. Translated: CASSRHRTGDQPQHF. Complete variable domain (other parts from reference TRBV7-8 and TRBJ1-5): GAGVSQSPRYKVAKRGQDVALRCDPISGHVSLFWYQQALGQGPEFLTYFQNEAQLDKSGLPSDRFFAERPEGSVSTLKIQRTQQEDSAVYLCASSRHRTGDQPQHFGDGTRLSIL.

CDR3 DNA sequence: TGTGCCAGCTCACCAATTTCGGGGGGCGAGTATGGCTACACCTTC. It codes for CASSPISGGEYGYTF. The chain couples TRBV18 to TRBJ1-2; tentatively, D is TRBD1 (6 bases). The CDR3 covers 15 residues. V was shortened by 2 bases and J by 5 bases, with 15 bases between the two germline ends. Germline V gives CDR1 KGHSH, CDR2 LQKENI.

CDR3 region: CASSFTREGSGELFF. DNA for the CDR3: TGTGCCAGCAGTTTTACCAGGGAAGGGTCCGGGGAGCTGTTTTTT. The V and J genes are TRBV28 and TRBJ2-2; possibly TRBD1 for D (5 bases). The germline V gene has CDR1 MDHEN and CDR2 SYDVKM. This CDR3 has 15 amino acids. Trimming stripped 3 bases from V and 6 bases from J, with 14 bases between.

The CDR3: CASSADRLTYNEQFF. CDR3 DNA: TGTGCCAGCAGCGCCGACAGGTTGACCTACAATGAGCAGTTCTTC. The genes are TRBV11-2 and TRBJ2-1; the D gene is possibly TRBD1 (6 bases). Germline V gene lookup returns CDR1 SGHAT and CDR2 FQNNGV. CDR3 length equals 15 residues. V lost 5 bases and J 2 bases, leaving 13 bases between the germline ends.

The CDR3 is CASSQTGGDDTQYF. DNA of the CDR3: TGCGCCAGCAGCCAGACAGGTGGAGACGATACGCAGTATTTT. The chain links TRBV4-1 to TRBJ2-3; TRBD1 is a possible D gene (6 bases). Trimming took off 3 bases at V and 6 bases at J, with 13 bases between the two ends. CDR3 size: 14 residues. Per germline, CDR1 MGHRA and CDR2 YSYEKL.

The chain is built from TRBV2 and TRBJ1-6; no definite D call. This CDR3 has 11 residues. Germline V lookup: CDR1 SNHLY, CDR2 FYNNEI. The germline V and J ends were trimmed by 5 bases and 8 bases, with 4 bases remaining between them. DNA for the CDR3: TGTGCCAGCAGTCAATATTCACCCCTCCACTTT. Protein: CASSQYSPLHF.

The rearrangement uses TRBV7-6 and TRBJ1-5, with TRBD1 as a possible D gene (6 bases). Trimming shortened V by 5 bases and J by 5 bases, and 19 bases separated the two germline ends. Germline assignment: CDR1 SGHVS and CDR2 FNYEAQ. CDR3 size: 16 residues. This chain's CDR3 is CASSPFRAGGHQPQHF. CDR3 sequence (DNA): TGTGCCAGCAGCCCGTTCAGGGCGGGGGGGCATCAGCCCCAGCATTTT.

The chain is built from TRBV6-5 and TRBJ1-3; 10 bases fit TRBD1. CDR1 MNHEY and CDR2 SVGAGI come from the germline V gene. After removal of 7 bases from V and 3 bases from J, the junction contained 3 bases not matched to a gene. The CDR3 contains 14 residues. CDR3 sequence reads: CASTDRGVGNTIYF. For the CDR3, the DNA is TGTGCCAGCACGGACAGGGGGGTTGGAAACACCATATATTTT.

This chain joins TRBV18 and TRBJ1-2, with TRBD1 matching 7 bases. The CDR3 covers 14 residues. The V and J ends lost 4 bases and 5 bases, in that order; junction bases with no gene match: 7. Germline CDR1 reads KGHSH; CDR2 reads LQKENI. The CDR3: CASSHADRDYGYTF. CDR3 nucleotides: TGTGCCAGCTCACACGCCGACAGGGATTATGGCTACACCTTC.

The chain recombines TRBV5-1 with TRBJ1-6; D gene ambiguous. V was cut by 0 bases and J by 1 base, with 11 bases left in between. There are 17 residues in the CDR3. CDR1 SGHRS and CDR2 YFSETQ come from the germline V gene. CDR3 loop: CASSLGSSGSYNSPLHF. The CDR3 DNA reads TGCGCCAGCAGCTTGGGGTCGAGCGGGTCCTATAATTCACCCCTCCACTTT.

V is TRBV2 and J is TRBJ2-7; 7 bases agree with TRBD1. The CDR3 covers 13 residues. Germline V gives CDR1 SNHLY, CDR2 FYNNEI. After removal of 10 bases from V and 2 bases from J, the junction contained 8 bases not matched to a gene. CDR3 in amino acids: CAITGTAAYEQYF. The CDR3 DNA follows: TGTGCCATAACCGGGACAGCAGCCTACGAGCAGTACTTC.

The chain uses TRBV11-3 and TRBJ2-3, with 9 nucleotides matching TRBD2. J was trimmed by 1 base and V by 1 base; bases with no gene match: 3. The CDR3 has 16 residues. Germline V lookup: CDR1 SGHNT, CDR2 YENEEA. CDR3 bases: TGTGCCAGCAGCTTAGTTGCGGGGGGGGGCACAGATACGCAGTATTTT. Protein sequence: CASSLVAGGGTDTQYF.

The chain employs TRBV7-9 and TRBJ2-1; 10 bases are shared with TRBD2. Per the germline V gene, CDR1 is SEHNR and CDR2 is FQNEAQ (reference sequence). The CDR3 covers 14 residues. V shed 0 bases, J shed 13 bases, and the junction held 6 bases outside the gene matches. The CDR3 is CASSLAGLAEVQFF. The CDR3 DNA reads TGTGCCAGCAGCTTAGCCGGACTAGCGGAAGTTCAGTTCTTC.

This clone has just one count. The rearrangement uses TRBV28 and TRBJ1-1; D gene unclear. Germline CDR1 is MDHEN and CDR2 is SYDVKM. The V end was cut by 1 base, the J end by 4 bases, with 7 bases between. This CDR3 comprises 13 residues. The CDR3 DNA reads TGTGCCAGCAGTTTATTGGGAGCCACTGAAGCTTTCTTT. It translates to CASSLLGATEAFF.

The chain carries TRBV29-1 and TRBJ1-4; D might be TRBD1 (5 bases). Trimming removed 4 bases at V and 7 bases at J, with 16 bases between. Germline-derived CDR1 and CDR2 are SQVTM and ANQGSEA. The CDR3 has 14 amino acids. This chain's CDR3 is CSVVGADPFEKLFF. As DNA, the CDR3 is TGCAGCGTTGTTGGGGCCGACCCTTTTGAAAAACTGTTTTTT.